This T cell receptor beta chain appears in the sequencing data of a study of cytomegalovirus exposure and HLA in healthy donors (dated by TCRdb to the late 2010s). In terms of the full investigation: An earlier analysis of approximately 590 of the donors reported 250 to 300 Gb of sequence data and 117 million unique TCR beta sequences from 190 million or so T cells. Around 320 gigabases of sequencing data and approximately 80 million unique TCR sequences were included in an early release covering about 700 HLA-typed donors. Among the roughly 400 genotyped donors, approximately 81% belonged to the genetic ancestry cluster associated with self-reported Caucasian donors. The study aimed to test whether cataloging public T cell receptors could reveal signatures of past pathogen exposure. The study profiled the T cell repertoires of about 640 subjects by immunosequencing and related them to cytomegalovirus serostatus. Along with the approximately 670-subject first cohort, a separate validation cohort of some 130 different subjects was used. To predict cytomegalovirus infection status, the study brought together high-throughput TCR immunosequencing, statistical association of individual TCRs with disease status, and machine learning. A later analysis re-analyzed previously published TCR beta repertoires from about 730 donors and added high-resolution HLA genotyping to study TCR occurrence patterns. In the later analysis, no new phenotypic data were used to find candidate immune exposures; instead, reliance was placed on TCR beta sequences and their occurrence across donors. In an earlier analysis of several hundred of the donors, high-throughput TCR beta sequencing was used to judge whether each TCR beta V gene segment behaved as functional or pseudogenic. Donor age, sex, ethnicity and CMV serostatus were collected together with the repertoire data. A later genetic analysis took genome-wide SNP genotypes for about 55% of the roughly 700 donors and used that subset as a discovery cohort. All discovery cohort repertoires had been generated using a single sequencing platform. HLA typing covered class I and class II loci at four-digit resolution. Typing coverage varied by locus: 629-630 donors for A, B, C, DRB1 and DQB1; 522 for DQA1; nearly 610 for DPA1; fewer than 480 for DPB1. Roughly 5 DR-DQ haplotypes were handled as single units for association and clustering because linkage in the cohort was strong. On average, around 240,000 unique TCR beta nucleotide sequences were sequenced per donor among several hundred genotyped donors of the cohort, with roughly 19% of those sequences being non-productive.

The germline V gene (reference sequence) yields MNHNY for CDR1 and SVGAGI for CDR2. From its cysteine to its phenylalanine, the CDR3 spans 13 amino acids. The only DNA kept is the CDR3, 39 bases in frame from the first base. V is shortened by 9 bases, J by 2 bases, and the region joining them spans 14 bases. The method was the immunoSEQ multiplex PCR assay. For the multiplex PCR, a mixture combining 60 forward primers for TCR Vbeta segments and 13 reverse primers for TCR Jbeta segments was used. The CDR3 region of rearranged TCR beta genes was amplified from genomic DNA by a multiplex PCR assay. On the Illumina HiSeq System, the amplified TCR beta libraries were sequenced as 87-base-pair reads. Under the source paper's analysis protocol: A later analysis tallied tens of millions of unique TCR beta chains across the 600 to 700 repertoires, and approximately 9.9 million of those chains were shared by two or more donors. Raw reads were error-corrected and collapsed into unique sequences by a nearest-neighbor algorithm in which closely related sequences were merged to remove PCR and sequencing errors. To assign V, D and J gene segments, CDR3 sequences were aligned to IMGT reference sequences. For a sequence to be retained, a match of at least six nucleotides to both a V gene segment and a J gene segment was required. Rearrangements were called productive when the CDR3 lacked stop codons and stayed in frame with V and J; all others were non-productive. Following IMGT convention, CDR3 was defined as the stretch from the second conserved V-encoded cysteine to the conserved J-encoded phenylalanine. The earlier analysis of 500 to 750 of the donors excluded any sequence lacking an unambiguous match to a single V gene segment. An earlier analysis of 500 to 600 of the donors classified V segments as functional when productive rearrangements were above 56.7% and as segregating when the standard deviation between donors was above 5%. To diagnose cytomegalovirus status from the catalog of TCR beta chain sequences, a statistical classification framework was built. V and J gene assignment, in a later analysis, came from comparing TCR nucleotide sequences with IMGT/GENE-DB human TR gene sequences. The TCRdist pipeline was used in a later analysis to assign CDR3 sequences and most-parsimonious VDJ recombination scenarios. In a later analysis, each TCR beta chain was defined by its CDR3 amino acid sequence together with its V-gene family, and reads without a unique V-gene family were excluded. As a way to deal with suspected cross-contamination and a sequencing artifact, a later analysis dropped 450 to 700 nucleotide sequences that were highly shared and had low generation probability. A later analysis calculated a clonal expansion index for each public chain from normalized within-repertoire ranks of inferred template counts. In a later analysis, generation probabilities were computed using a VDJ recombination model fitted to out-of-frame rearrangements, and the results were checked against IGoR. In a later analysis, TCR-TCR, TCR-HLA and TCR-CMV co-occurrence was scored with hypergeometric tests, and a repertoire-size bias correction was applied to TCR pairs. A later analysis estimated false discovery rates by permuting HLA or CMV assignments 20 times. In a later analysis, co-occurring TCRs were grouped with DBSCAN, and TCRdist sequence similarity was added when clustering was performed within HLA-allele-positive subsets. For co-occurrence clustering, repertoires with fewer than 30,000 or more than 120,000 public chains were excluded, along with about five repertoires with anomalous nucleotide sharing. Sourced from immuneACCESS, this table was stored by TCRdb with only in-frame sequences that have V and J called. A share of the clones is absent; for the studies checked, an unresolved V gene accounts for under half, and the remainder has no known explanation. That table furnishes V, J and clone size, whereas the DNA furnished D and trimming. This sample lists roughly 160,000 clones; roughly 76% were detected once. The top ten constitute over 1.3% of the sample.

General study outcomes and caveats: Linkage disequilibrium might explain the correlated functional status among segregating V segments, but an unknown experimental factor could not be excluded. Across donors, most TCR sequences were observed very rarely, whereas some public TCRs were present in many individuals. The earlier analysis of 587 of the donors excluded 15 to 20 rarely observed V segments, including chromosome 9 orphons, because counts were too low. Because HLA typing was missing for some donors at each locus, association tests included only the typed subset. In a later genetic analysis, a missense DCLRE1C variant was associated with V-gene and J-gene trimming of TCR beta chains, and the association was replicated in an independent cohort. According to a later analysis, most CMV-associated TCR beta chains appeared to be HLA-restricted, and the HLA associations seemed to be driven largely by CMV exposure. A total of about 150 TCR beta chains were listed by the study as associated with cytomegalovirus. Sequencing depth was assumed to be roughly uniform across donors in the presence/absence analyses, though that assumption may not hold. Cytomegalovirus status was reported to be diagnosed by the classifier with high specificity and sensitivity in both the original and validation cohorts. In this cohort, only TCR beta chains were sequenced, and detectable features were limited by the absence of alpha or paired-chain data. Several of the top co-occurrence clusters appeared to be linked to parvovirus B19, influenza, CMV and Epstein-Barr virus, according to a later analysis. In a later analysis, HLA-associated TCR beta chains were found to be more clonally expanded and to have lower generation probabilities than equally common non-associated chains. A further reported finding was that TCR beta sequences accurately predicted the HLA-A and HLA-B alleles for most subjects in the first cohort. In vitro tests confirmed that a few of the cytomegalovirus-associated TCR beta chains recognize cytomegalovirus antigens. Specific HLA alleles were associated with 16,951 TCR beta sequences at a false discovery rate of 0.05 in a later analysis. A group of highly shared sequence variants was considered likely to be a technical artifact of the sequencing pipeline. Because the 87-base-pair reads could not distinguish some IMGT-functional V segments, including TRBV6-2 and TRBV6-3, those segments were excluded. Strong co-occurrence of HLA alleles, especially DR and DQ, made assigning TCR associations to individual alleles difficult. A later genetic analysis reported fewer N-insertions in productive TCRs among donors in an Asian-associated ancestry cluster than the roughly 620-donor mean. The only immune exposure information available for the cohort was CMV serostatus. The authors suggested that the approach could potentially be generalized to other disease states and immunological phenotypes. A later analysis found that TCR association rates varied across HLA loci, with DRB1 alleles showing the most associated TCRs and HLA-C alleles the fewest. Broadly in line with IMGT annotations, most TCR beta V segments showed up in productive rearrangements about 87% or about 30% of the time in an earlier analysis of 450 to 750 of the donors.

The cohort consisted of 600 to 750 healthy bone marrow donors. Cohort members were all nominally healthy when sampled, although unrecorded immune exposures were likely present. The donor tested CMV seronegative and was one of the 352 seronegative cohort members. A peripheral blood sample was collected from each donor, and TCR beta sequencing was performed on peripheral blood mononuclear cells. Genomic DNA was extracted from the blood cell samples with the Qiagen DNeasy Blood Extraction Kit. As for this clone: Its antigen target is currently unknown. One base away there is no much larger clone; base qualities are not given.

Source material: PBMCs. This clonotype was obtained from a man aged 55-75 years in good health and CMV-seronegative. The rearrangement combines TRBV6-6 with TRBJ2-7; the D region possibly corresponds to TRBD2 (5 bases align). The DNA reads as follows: TGTGCCAGTGGTGAGGCGGGTCCCTACGAGCAGTACTTC. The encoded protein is CASGEAGPYEQYF.